Presented here are 8 T cell receptor beta chains from one specimen sequenced in a study of cytomegalovirus exposure and HLA in healthy donors. Both 60 Vbeta primers and 13 Jbeta primers went into the PCR. Data came from immunoSEQ multiplex PCR; TCRdb stores just in-frame clones and leaves some out. The data hold about 160,000 clones, with about 83% observed a single time. Sequenced sample: PBMCs. All receptors come from a woman aged 30 to 39 in good health and CMV-seronegative.

The CDR3 DNA is TGTGCCAGCACCTCAAGATGGACAGACTACGAGCAGTACTTC. Translated: CASTSRWTDYEQYF. This sequence joins TRBV11-2 and TRBJ2-7; perhaps TRBD1 as D (6 bases). Germline V CDR1 and CDR2: SGHAT, FQNNGV. This CDR3 is built from 14 residues. V lost 7 bases to trimming and J lost 3 bases, with 16 bases between them.

This sequence joins TRBV19 and TRBJ2-6; D is possibly TRBD2 (5 bases). Per the germline V gene, CDR1 is LNHDA and CDR2 is SQIVND (reference sequence). The CDR3 sequence is 15 residues long. Trimming removed 3 bases from V and 2 bases from J, with 8 bases in between. CDR3 bases: TGTGCCAGTAGTATTGGAGCGGCTGGGGCCAACGTCCTGACTTTC. Translated: CASSIGAAGANVLTF. The complete variable domain, with remaining parts taken from reference TRBV19 and TRBJ2-6, reads DGGITQSPKYLFRKEGQNVTLSCEQNLNHDAMYWYRQDPGQGLRLIYYSQIVNDFQKGDIAEGYSVSREKKESFPLTVTSAQKNPTAFYLCASSIGAAGANVLTFGAGSRLTVL.

The V gene is TRBV15, the J gene TRBJ2-3; the match to TRBD2 covers 8 bases. The CDR3 sequence is 15 residues long. Germline CDR1 is LNHNV and CDR2 is YYDKDF (reference sequence). The J segment lost 6 bases and the V segment lost 1 base, leaving 6 bases of the junction unmatched. CDR3 nucleotides: TGTGCCACCAGCAGAGCCGGCCAGCGGGGGGATACGCAGTATTTT. This sequence encodes CATSRAGQRGDTQYF.

In this sample, this clone turned up a few times. J is TRBJ1-4 and V is TRBV30, with 8 bases lining up with TRBD1. CDR1 and CDR2 (germline): GTSNPN, SVGIG (reference sequence). Trimming cost V 1 base and J 7 bases; bases outside gene matches: 8. This CDR3 contains 15 residues. CDR3 residues: CAWSALDRVGEKLFF. CDR3 DNA: TGTGCCTGGAGTGCACTGGACAGGGTTGGTGAAAAACTGTTTTTT.

V gene TRBV18 combines with J gene TRBJ2-7; 7 nucleotides agree with TRBD1. V gave up 5 bases and J gave up 5 bases; unmatched junction bases: 6. The CDR3 is 13 amino acids. Germline V gives CDR1 KGHSH, CDR2 LQKENI. The CDR3 protein is CASSNRGSHEQYF. The CDR3 DNA sequence: TGTGCCAGCTCAAACAGGGGTTCCCACGAGCAGTACTTC.

CDR3 sequence (DNA): TGTGCCAGCAGCCCTTTTCGACAGGGTAGAGGAGATACGCAGTATTTT. As protein: CASSPFRQGRGDTQYF. The V call is TRBV7-9, the J call TRBJ2-3, with 7 nucleotides matching TRBD1. J gave up 5 bases and V 5 bases, and 13 bases lay outside the gene matches. CDR1 and CDR2 from the germline V gene are SEHNR and FQNEAQ (reference sequence). There are 16 residues in the CDR3.

This chain links TRBV4-1 with TRBJ1-1; D is undetermined. Germline CDR1 and CDR2: MGHRA and YSYEKL. This CDR3 comprises 13 residues. V was clipped by 0 bases and J by 8 bases, with 10 bases between them. The CDR3 coding sequence is TGCGCCAGCAGCCAAGAGCGGTTCGGAGAAGCTTTCTTT. Translated, it gives CASSQERFGEAFF.

A few counts support this clone. This chain uses TRBV6-5 with TRBJ1-1; D may be TRBD1 (6 bases). Deletions cut 8 bases from V and 2 bases from J, with 9 bases between. The CDR3 contains 12 residues. Germline values: CDR1 MNHEY, CDR2 SVGAGI. This CDR3 is CASRQDNTEAFF. DNA of the CDR3: TGTGCCAGCCGACAGGACAACACTGAAGCTTTCTTT.